This T cell receptor (beta chain) stems from a study of blood T cell repertoires in COVID-19. TCRdb's table, derived via immunoSEQ multiplex PCR, lists solely in-frame clones and lacks some. Of about 180,000 clones in the sample, roughly three quarters were seen once. CDR1 and CDR2 (germline): SGHNT, YENEEA. This CDR3 spans 14 amino acids. Deletions cut 5 bases from V and 1 base from J, with 10 bases between. The sample taken for sequencing was peripheral blood. The chain couples TRBV11-3 to TRBJ2-3; D may be TRBD2 (6 bases). The TCR was taken from a woman of 80 years or more with COVID-19, enrolled during active disease. The CDR3, as DNA: TGTGCCAGCAGCCGCGGGACGGGCACAGATACGCAGTATTTT. Residues: CASSRGTGTDTQYF.